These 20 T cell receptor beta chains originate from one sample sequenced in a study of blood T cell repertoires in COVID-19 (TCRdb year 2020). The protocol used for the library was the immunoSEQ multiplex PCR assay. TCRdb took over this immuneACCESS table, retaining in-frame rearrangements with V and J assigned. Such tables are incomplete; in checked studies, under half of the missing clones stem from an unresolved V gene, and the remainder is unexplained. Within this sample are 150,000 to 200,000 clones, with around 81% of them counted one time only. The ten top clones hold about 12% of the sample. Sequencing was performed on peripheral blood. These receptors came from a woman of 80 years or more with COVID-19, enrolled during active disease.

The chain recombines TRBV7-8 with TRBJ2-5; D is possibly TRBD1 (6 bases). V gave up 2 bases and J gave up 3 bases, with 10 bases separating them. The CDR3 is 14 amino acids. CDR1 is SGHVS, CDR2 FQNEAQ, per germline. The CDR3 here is CASSLTRTEETQYF. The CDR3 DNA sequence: TGTGCCAGCAGCTTAACTCGGACAGAAGAGACCCAGTACTTC.

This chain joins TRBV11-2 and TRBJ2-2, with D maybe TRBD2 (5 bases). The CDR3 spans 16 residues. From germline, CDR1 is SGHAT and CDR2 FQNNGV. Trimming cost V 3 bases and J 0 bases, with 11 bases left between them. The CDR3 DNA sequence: TGTGCCAGCAGCTTGAGAGAGGGAACGAACACCGGGGAGCTGTTTTTT. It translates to CASSLREGTNTGELFF.

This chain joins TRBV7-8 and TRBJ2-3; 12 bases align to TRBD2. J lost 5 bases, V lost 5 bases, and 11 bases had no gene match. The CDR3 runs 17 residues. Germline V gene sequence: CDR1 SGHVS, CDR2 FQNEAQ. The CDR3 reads CASSGRLAGEVLDTQYF. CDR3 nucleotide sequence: TGTGCCAGCAGCGGGCGACTAGCGGGAGAAGTGTTAGATACGCAGTATTTT. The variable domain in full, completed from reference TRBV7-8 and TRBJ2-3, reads GAGVSQSPRYKVAKRGQDVALRCDPISGHVSLFWYQQALGQGPEFLTYFQNEAQLDKSGLPSDRFFAERPEGSVSTLKIQRTQQEDSAVYLCASSGRLAGEVLDTQYFGPGTRLTVL.

The CDR3 protein is CASSLWGRTEAFF. DNA for the CDR3: TGTGCCAGCAGTTTATGGGGGCGTACTGAAGCTTTCTTT. This rearrangement joins TRBV28 to TRBJ1-1; maybe TRBD1 (5 bases). Germline CDR1 MDHEN, CDR2 SYDVKM. Deletions cut 0 bases from V and 5 bases from J, with 7 bases between. The CDR3 is 13 residues long.

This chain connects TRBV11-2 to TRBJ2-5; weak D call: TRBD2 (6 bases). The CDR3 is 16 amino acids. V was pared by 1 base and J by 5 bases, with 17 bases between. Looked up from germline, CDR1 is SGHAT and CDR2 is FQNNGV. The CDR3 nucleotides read TGTGCCAGCAGCTTAGGTGGGGGGAGACGGGGCGAGACCCAGTACTTC. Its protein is CASSLGGGRRGETQYF.

The CDR3 loop reads CASNKPGQGNGYTF. The DNA for the CDR3 is TGTGCCAGCAATAAGCCGGGACAGGGGAATGGCTACACCTTC. The chain links TRBV5-4 to TRBJ1-2, with 10 bases identical to TRBD1. Per germline, CDR1 SGHNT and CDR2 YYREEE (reference sequence). The CDR3 is 14 amino acids. J lost 6 bases, V lost 6 bases, and 8 bases had no gene match.

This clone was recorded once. The CDR3 here is CASSLNPGQGAGELFF. DNA of the CDR3: TGTGCCAGCAGCCTTAATCCGGGACAGGGTGCCGGGGAGCTGTTTTTT. The chain carries TRBV7-3 and TRBJ2-2; 9 bases align to TRBD1. The CDR3 runs 16 residues. Germline V CDR1 and CDR2: SGHTA, FQGTGA. V trimming: 5 bases; J trimming: 6 bases; junction bases outside the gene matches: 10.

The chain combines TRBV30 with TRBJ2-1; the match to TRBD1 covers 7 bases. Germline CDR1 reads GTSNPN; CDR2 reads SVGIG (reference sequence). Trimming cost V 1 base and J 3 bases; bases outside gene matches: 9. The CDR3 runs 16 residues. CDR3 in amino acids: CAWSGPGDSNYNEQFF. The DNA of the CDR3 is TGTGCCTGGAGTGGTCCCGGGGACAGCAACTACAATGAGCAGTTCTTC.

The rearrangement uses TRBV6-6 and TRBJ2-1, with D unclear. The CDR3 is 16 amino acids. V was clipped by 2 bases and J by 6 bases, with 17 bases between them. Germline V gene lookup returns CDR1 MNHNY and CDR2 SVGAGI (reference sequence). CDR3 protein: CASSYTVARNRNEQFF. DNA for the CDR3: TGTGCCAGCAGTTACACCGTTGCGAGAAATCGCAATGAGCAGTTCTTC.

CDR3 amino acids: CASSYGPNTEAFF. Here the CDR3 DNA reads TGTGCCAGCAGTTACGGCCCGAACACTGAAGCTTTCTTT. This rearrangement joins TRBV6-5 to TRBJ1-1; D unresolved. This CDR3 is 13 amino acids long. Germline CDR1 is MNHEY and CDR2 is SVGAGI. Trimming pared 2 bases from V and 1 base from J, leaving 5 bases between.

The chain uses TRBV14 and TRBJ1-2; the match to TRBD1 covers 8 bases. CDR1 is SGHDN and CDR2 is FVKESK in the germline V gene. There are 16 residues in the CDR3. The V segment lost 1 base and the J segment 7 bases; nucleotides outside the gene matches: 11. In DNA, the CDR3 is TGTGCCAGCAGCCAAGTTGGAAGACAGGGGTCGGGTGGCTACACCTTC. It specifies CASSQVGRQGSGGYTF.

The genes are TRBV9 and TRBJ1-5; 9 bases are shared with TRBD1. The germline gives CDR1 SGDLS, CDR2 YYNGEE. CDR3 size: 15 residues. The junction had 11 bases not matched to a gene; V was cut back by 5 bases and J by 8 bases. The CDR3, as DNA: TGTGCCAGCAGTCCCCCCGGACAGGGGAGAGAGCCCCAGCATTTT. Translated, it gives CASSPPGQGREPQHF. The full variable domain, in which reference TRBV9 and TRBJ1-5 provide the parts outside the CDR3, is DSGVTQTPKHLITATGQRVTLRCSPRSGDLSVYWYQQSLDQGLQFLIQYYNGEERAKGNILERFSAQQFPDLHSELNLSSLELGDSALYFCASSPPGQGREPQHFGDGTRLSIL.

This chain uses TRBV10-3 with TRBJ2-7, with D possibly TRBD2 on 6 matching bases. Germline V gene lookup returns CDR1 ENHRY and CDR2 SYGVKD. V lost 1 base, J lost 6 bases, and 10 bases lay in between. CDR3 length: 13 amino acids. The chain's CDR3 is CAISECRECEQYF. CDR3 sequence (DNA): TGTGCCATCAGTGAGTGTCGGGAGTGCGAGCAGTACTTC.

DNA for the CDR3: TGTGCCAGCAGCCCCGGACTAGCGGGGGGCCTGGCAGATACGCAGTATTTT. It translates to CASSPGLAGGLADTQYF. The chain employs TRBV6-2 or TRBV6-3 and TRBJ2-3, with 14 bases aligning to TRBD2. Germline V CDR1 and CDR2: MNHEY, SVGEGT. The CDR3 extends over 17 amino acids. V shed 6 bases and J 4 bases; nucleotides not matched to a gene: 9.

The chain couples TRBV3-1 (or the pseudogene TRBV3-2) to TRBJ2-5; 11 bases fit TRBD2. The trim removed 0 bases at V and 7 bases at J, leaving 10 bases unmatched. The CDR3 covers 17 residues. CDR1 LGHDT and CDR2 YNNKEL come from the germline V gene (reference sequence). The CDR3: CASSQDRASGRTGTQYF. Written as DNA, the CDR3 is TGTGCCAGCAGCCAAGATAGGGCTAGCGGGAGGACGGGGACCCAGTACTTC.

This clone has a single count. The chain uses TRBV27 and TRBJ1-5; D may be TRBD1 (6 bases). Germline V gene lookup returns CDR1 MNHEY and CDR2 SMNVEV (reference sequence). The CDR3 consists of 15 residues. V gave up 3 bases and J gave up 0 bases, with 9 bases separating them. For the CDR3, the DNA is TGTGCCAGCAGTTTTGACAGGTATAGCAATCAGCCCCAGCATTTT. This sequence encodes CASSFDRYSNQPQHF.

CDR3 DNA sequence: TGTGCCAGCAGTTTGATTCCACTGCTAGCGGAAGTTACCTACGAGCAGTACTTC. This encodes CASSLIPLLAEVTYEQYF. The V and J genes are TRBV28 and TRBJ2-7; 7 positions agree with TRBD2. CDR3 length: 18 amino acids. V was clipped by 3 bases and J by 2 bases; unmatched bases: 16. Germline loops: CDR1 MDHEN, CDR2 SYDVKM.

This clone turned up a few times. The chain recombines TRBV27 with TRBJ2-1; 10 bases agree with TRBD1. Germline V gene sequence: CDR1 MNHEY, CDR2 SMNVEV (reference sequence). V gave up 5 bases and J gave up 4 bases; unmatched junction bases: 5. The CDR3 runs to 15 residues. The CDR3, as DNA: TGTGCCAGCAGTCCATGGGGACAGGGGTACAATGAGCAGTTCTTC. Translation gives CASSPWGQGYNEQFF.

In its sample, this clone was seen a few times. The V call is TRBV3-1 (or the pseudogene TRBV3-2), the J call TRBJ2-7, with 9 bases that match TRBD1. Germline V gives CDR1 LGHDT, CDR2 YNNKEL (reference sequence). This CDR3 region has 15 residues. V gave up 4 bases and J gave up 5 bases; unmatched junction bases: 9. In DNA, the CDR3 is TGTGCCAGCAGCCCAGGGACAGGGTGGGACCACGAGCAGTACTTC. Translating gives CASSPGTGWDHEQYF.

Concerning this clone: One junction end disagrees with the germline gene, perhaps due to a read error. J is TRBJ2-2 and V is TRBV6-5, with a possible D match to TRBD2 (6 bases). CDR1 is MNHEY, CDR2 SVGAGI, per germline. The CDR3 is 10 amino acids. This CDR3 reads CASSYRAGPF. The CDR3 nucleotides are TGTGCCAGCAGTTACCGGGCGGGGCCGTTT.